The entry below gives a single T cell receptor (beta chain) sequence along with its context. The target antigen is unknown. The PCR ran on 60 Vbeta and 13 Jbeta primers. TCRdb's table, derived via immunoSEQ multiplex PCR, lists solely in-frame clones and lacks some. The table has 200,000 to 250,000 clones, roughly 78% seen once; the top ten hold around 0.45%. These data come from a study of cytomegalovirus exposure and HLA in healthy donors. The study's findings and limits: In a later analysis, an Asian-associated ancestry cluster reportedly showed fewer N-insertions than the roughly 700-donor mean. Another analysis was done later, and it associated approximately 15,000 TCR beta sequences with HLA alleles at 0.05 false discovery rate. A prior analysis recorded that most TCR beta V segments were productive about 87% or about 30% of the time. When a later analysis compared HLA-associated TCR beta chains with equally common others, the HLA-associated chains turned out to be more clonally expanded and to have lower generation probabilities.

This TCR was sampled from a boy aged 10-17 years in good health and CMV-seronegative. Source material: PBMCs.

The CDR3 sequence is CASSQGGAITDTQYF. Here the CDR3 DNA reads TGTGCCAGCAGCCAAGGGGGCGCGATCACAGATACGCAGTATTTT. The chain links TRBV7-9 to TRBJ2-3; 7 nucleotides line up with TRBD1. Germline values: CDR1 SEHNR, CDR2 FQNEAQ (reference sequence). V lost 5 bases and J lost 2; bases outside the gene matches: 7. The CDR3 consists of 15 residues.